This TCR beta chain emerged from a study of radiation and T cells in renal cell carcinoma (TCRdb year 2020). About the full investigation: The samples were drawn from a clinical trial, where primary renal cell carcinomas were treated with 15 Gy of stereotactic body radiation therapy and then removed by nephrectomy 4 weeks afterward. In total, 53 samples underwent TCR beta sequencing: 25 or so tumors plus 27 peripheral blood samples. In the 53 samples combined, several million unique CDR3 nucleotide sequences were found, encoding approximately 2,900,000 unique CDR3 amino acid sequences.

Counted from cysteine to phenylalanine, this CDR3 has 16 amino acids. The DNA shown is the 48-base CDR3, in frame from base 1. Per the germline V gene, LGHNA is the CDR1 and YNFKEQ is the CDR2. V loses 1 base at its end and J loses 5 bases; junction bases beyond the gene matches: 4. General study outcomes and caveats: With a single-armed trial design, the study had no way to address how radiation dose or scheduling affects the TCR repertoire. Because pretreatment tumor biopsies were not available, the baseline intratumoral presence of clonotypes could not be determined. An increase in top tumor clonotypes in blood was observed from baseline to 2 weeks post-radiation, followed by contraction by 4 weeks, which was taken to suggest transient expansion of tumor-resident clones. Changes in the blood repertoire were not tracked past 4 weeks after treatment.

About this clone itself: Which antigen it targets is not known. Base qualities are missing; no much larger clone stands one base away.

Explained via the paper, the time point label denotes: baseline pretreatment blood. The intended sense of this specimen's treatment or condition label: 15 Gy SBRT to primary tumor, nephrectomy 4 weeks later. To follow tumor-enriched clonotypes, peripheral blood was collected serially from radiation-treated patients at baseline and again at 2 weeks and 4 weeks after SBRT. Every patient had renal cell carcinoma of clear cell pathology. Genomic DNA for TCR sequencing was prepared using the QIAamp DNA Blood Mini Kit (Qiagen). The analyses included only samples that passed all quality control checks. The immunoSEQ kit was used, according to the manufacturer's recommendations, to generate TCR beta libraries from genomic DNA. For library preparation, a first multiplex PCR was performed with proprietary primers, followed by a second PCR in which unique barcodes were added, and bead cleanups were performed after each round. A kit-provided positive control reaction and a negative control reaction were included in every sample batch. The final libraries were assessed on an Agilent 4200 TapeStation D1000 ScreenTape, pooled by volume, and quantified by qPCR. Sequencing was performed on an Illumina NextSeq500 with a MidOutput 150-cycle cartridge, and 156 Read1 and 15 Index1 cycles were run with kit custom primers. The pooled library was loaded at 0.75 to 1 pM with a 20% PhiX control spike-in. As for the original processing: Vendor-processed data were analyzed in R, with a clonotype defined as all T cells sharing the same CDR3 nucleotide sequence. For clone abundance analyses, frequencies were normalized to the 10,000 most abundant clones in each sample. Public T cell clones, which averaged fewer than five per sample, were excluded before analysis. Tumor-enriched clonotypes and baseline blood-enriched clonotypes were defined as those with an abundance difference of at least 32-fold between compartments. A beta-binomial differential abundance model was applied to find clonotypes that expanded or contracted between blood time points. Similarity between tumor and blood repertoires was quantified using the Baroni-Urbani and Buser coefficient, and groups were compared with two-tailed Wilcoxon tests in R. Here the immuneACCESS table is served through TCRdb, limited to in-frame sequences with V and J called. Missing clones are a known gap in these copies; in checked studies unresolved V genes cover under half, and the rest lacks a known reason. That table supplies the V and J calls and clone size; D and trimming were determined from the DNA. The sample data list 95,000 to 150,000 clones, and roughly 80% of these were observed just once. Jointly, the top ten make up approximately 3% of the sample.

This sample comprised blood, obtained from a patient whose treatment included radiotherapy and nephrectomy. Recombination connected TRBV4-2 to TRBJ2-5, with 13 central nucleotides matching TRBD2. This TCR was recovered from a woman aged 55-70 years with renal cell carcinoma. This receptor has the CDR3 CASSQGGLAGTETQYF. The bases read TGTGCCAGCAGCCAAGGGGGACTAGCGGGGACGGAGACCCAGTACTTC.